This T cell receptor (beta chain) was profiled in a study of cytomegalovirus exposure and HLA in healthy donors. Notes on the study in general: Whilst most TCR sequences proved rare, a subset of public TCRs occurred across many donors. Investigators reported some 150 TCR beta chains as tied to cytomegalovirus. The productive fraction for most TCR beta V segments was about 90% or about 30% in an earlier analysis.

The length of the CDR3 is 13 residues. Germline V gene sequence: CDR1 SQVTM, CDR2 ANQGSEA. V was pared by 4 bases and J by 0 bases, with 7 bases between. The PCR ran on 60 Vbeta and 13 Jbeta primers. This table comes from immunoSEQ multiplex PCR, and its TCRdb copy is limited to in-frame clones, with some not included. The sample lists about 120,000 clones; 82% were seen once. As concerns this clone: What it binds is unknown.

This TCR derives from a woman aged 18-30 years in good health and CMV-seronegative. Specimen: PBMCs. The V and J genes are TRBV29-1 and TRBJ1-3, with TRBD1 as a possible D gene (5 bases). In nucleotides, the CDR3 is TGCAGCGTTGCGGGGGTCTCTGGAAACACCATATATTTT. It codes for CSVAGVSGNTIYF.